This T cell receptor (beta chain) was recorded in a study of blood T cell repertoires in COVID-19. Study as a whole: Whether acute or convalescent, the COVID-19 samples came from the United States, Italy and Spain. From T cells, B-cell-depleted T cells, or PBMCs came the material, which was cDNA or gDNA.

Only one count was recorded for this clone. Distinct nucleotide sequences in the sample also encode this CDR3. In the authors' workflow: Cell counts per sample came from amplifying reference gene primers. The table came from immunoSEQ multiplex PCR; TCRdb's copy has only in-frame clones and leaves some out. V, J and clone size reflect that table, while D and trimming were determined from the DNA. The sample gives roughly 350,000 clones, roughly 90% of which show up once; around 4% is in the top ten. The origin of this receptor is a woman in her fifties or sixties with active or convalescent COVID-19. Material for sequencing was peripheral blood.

This CDR3 is CASSPGQGDNSPLHF. CDR3 coding DNA: TGTGCCAGCTCACCGGGACAGGGAGATAATTCACCCCTCCACTTT. V usage is TRBV18 and J usage is TRBJ1-6; TRBD1 agrees at 9 bases. Trimming at V came to 3 bases and at J to 5 bases, leaving 2 bases not matched to a gene. There are 15 residues in the CDR3. Germline V gene data show CDR1 as KGHSH and CDR2 as LQKENI.